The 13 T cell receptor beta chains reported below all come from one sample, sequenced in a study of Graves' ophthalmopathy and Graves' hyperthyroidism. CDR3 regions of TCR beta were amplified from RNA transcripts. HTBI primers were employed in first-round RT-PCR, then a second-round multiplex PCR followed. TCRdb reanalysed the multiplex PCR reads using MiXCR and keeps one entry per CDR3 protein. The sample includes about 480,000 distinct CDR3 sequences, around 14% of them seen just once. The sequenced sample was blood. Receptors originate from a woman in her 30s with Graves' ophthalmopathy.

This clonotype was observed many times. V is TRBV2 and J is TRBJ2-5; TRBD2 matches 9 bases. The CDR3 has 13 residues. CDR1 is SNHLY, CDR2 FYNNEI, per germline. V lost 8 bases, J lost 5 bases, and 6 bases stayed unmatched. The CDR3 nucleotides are TGTGCCAGCGGCGGGACTAGCCGCGAGACCCAGTACTTC. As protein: CASGGTSRETQYF.

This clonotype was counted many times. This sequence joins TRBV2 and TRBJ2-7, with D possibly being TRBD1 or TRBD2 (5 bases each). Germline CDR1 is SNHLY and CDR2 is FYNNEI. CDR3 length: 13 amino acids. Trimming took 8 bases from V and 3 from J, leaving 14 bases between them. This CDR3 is CASGRDPDYEQYF. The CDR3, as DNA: TGTGCCAGCGGCCGGGACCCGGACTACGAGCAGTACTTC.

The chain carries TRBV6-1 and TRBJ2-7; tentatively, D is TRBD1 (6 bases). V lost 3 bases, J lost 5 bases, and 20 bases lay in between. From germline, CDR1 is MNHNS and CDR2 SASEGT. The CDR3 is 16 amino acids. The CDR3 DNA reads TGTGCCAGCAGTGATGGCGCGGCGGGCAGGGGACACGAGCAGTACTTC. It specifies CASSDGAAGRGHEQYF.

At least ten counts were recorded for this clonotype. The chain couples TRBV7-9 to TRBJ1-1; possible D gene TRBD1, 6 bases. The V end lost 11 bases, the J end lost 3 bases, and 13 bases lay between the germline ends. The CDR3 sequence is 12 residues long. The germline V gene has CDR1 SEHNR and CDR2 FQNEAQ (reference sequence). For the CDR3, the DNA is TGTGCCCTTCGGAGGGGGGACACTGAAGCTTTCTTT. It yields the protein CALRRGDTEAFF.

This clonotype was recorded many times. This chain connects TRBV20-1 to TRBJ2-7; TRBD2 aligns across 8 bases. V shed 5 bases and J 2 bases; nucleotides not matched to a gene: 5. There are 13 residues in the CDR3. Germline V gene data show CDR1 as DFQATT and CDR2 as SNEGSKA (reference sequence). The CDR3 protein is CSAESGSPYEQYF. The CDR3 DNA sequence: TGCAGTGCTGAAAGCGGGAGTCCCTACGAGCAGTACTTC.

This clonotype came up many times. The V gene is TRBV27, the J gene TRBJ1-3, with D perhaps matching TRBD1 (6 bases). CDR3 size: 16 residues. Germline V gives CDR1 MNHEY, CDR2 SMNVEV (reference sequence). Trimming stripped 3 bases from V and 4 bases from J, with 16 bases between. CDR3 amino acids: CASSLWNRESGNTIYF. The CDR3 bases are TGTGCCAGCAGTTTGTGGAACAGGGAATCCGGAAACACCATATATTTT.

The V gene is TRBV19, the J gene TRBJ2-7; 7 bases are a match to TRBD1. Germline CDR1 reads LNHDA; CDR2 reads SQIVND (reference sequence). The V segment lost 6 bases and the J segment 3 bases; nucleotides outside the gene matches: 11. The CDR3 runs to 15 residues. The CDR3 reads CASSWGTAFNYEQYF. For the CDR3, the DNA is TGTGCCAGTAGCTGGGGGACAGCGTTTAACTACGAGCAGTACTTC.

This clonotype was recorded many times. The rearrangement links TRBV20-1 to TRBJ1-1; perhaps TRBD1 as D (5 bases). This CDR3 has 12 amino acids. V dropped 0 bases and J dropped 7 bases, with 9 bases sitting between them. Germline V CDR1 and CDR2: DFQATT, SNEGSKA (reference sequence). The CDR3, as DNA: TGCAGTGCTAGAGATACACAGGATGAAGCTTTCTTT. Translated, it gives CSARDTQDEAFF.

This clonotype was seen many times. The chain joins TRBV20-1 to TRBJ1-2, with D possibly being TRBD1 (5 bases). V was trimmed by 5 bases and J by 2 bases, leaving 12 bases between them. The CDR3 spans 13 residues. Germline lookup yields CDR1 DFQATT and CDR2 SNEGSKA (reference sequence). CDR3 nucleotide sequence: TGCAGTGCTCTGGGGCAGGCAAACTATGGCTACACCTTC. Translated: CSALGQANYGYTF.

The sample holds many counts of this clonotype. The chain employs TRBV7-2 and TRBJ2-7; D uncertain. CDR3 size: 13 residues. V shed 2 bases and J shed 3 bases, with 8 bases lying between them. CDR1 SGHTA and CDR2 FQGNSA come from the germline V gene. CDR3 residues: CASSLWVGYEQYF. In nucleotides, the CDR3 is TGTGCCAGCAGCTTATGGGTTGGCTACGAGCAGTACTTC.

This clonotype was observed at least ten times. The CDR3: CASSSRYRDSNQPQHF. The CDR3 DNA follows: TGTGCCAGCAGTTCCCGCTACAGGGATAGCAATCAGCCCCAGCATTTT. The rearrangement links TRBV28 to TRBJ1-5; a possible D gene is TRBD1 (6 bases). The CDR3 totals 16 residues. V lost 4 bases and J lost 0, with 13 bases in between. Germline CDR1 and CDR2: MDHEN and SYDVKM.

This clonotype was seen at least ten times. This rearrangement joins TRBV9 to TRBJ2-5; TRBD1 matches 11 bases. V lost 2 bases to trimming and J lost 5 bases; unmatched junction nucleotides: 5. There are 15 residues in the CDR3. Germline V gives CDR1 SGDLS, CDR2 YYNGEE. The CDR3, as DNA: TGTGCCAGCAGCGTCGGGACAGGGGGTGGGGAGACCCAGTACTTC. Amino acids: CASSVGTGGGETQYF.

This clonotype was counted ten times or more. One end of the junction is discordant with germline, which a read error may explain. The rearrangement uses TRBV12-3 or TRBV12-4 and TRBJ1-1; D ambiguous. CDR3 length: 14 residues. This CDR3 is CANSLQATNTEAFF. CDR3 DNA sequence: TGTGCCAACAGTTTACAAGCTACGAACACTGAAGCTTTCTTT.